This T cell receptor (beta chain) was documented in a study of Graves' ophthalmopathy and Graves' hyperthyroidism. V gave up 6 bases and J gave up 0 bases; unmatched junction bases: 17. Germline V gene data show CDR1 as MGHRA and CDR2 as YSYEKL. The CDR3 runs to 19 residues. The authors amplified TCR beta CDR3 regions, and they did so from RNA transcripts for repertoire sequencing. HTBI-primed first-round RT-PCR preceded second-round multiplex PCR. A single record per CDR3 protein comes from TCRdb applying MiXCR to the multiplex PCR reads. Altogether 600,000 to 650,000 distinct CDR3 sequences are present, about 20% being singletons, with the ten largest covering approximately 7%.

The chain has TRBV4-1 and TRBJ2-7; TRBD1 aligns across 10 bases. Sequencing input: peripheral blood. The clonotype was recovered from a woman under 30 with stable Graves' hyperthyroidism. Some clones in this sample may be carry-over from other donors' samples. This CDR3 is CASRELDVPGQGSSYEQYF. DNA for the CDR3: TGCGCCAGCAGAGAACTCGACGTTCCGGGACAGGGGAGCTCCTACGAGCAGTACTTC.